This T cell receptor beta chain was profiled in a study of shared clonotypes between healthy human individuals. All donors were Caucasian adults living in Nashville, Tennessee. Some 92 million PBMCs went into genomic DNA for unsorted samples. The CDR3 loop spans 16 amino acids. Trimming stripped 7 bases from V and 2 bases from J, with 20 bases between. Germline CDR1 and CDR2: MNHEY and SMNVEV (reference sequence). The study ran the assay at deep level. Ten immunoSEQ deep assay plates were used to sequence unsorted PBMC DNA. Profiled with immunoSEQ multiplex PCR; TCRdb holds only in-frame clones, not every one. The sample contains roughly 500,000 clones, roughly 80% of which appear only once.

The clonotype originates from a woman in her thirties or forties in good health. Some clones in this sample may be carry-over from other donors' samples. The chain couples TRBV27 to TRBJ1-1, with D perhaps matching TRBD1 (6 bases). Sample: PBMCs. The CDR3 region has the DNA TGTGCCAGCACCTCTCACGGGGGGCGGTGTAACACTGAAGCTTTCTTT. Translated, it gives CASTSHGGRCNTEAFF.